This TCR beta chain was obtained from a study of cytomegalovirus exposure and HLA in healthy donors. As for the study in general: Roughly 92 million unique TCRs, all from HLA-typed donors, were included in an early release of the data. General study results and limits: Among TCR beta chains of equal frequency, HLA-associated ones were more clonally expanded in a later analysis. Later findings reportedly placed an Asian-associated ancestry cluster below the approximately 620-donor mean for N-insertions.

CDR3 size: 14 residues. After removal of 1 base from V and 7 bases from J, the junction contained 7 bases not matched to a gene. Germline CDR1 is SGHDT and CDR2 is YYEEEE. This clone was recorded only once. The antigen is undetermined. 60 Vbeta and 13 Jbeta primers were used in PCR. The method was immunoSEQ multiplex PCR; TCRdb's version includes in-frame clones alone and lacks a portion of them. This sample has about 190,000 clones, with roughly 83% found just once. The chain couples TRBV5-6 to TRBJ1-1, with 7 nucleotides matching TRBD1. Material: PBMCs. This clonotype was sampled from a boy aged 2 to 9 in good health and CMV-seronegative. The CDR3 sequence: CASSLLVSGGEAFF. Here the CDR3 DNA reads TGTGCCAGCAGCTTGTTAGTTTCAGGGGGTGAAGCTTTCTTT.